The next 27 T cell receptor beta chains were all read from a single sample in a study of OX40 agonist ivuxolimab in advanced cancers. Libraries were prepared by immunoSEQ multiplex PCR; TCRdb keeps only in-frame clonotypes and omits some of them. In the table there are 14,000 or so clones, around three quarters of which are singletons. The sequenced sample was CD4+ or CD8+ T cells sorted from blood, obtained in a trial of the OX40 agonist ivuxolimab. These receptors were collected from an adult with an advanced solid tumor such as melanoma, head and neck, liver or kidney cancer.

The gene calls are TRBV28 and TRBJ1-3; D remains unclear. This CDR3 has 14 residues. Germline-derived CDR1 and CDR2 are MDHEN and SYDVKM. The V end lost 4 bases, the J end lost 2 bases, and 9 bases lay between the germline ends. Here the CDR3 DNA reads TGTGCCAGCAGTTCTGGGCAAACTGGAAACACCATATATTTT. It encodes CASSSGQTGNTIYF.

The chain combines TRBV6-4 with TRBJ2-7, with a weak D call TRBD1 (6 bases). CDR3 length: 13 residues. V was shortened by 6 bases and J by 2 bases, with 11 bases between the two germline ends. Germline CDR1 reads MRHNA; CDR2 reads SNTAGT. CDR3 residues: CASRTRTAYEQYF. The CDR3 bases are TGTGCCAGCAGGACCCGGACAGCCTACGAGCAGTACTTC.

The chain recombines TRBV19 with TRBJ2-3; D possibly matches TRBD1 or TRBD2 (5 bases each). Germline lookup yields CDR1 LNHDA and CDR2 SQIVND (reference sequence). The length of the CDR3 is 14 residues. V lost 11 bases to trimming and J lost 6 bases, with 21 bases between them. The CDR3 region is CAAGMSGNLDTQYF. The CDR3 DNA is TGTGCCGCAGGGATGTCGGGGAATTTGGATACGCAGTATTTT.

This chain joins TRBV5-1 and TRBJ2-7, with TRBD2 identical over 16 bases. The junction had 14 bases not matched to a gene; V was cut back by 3 bases and J by 5 bases. The germline V gene has CDR1 SGHRS and CDR2 YFSETQ. This CDR3 spans 19 amino acids. The CDR3 DNA follows: TGCGCCAGCAGCTATAAAGGGACTAGCGGGAGGGCCTTGACCCACGAGCAGTACTTC. Translated: CASSYKGTSGRALTHEQYF.

V is TRBV18 and J is TRBJ2-7; TRBD2 matches at 9 bases. The trim removed 2 bases at V and 0 bases at J, leaving 2 bases unmatched. The length of the CDR3 is 15 residues. Per germline, CDR1 KGHSH and CDR2 LQKENI. CDR3 sequence reads: CASSPTSGPSYEQYF. The DNA for the CDR3 is TGTGCCAGCTCACCAACTAGCGGGCCCTCCTACGAGCAGTACTTC.

The chain has TRBV5-1 and TRBJ2-3; D gene uncertain. CDR1 is SGHRS, CDR2 YFSETQ, per germline. CDR3 size: 11 residues. V was clipped by 6 bases and J by 3 bases, with 5 bases between them. CDR3 DNA sequence: TGCGCCAGCACCGAAACAGATACGCAGTATTTT. Translating it yields CASTETDTQYF. The variable domain in full, completed from reference TRBV5-1 and TRBJ2-3, reads KAGVTQTPRYLIKTRGQQVTLSCSPISGHRSVSWYQQTPGQGLQFLFEYFSETQRNKGNFPGRFSGRQFSNSRSEMNVSTLELGDSALYLCASTETDTQYFGPGTRLTVL.

The CDR3 spells CASSRLAGGANEQFF. In DNA form, the CDR3 reads TGCGCCAGCAGCCGTTTGGCGGGAGGGGCAAATGAGCAGTTCTTC. The chain links TRBV4-1 to TRBJ2-1; 9 bases agree with TRBD2. This CDR3 has 15 residues. V gave up 4 bases and J gave up 7 bases; unmatched junction bases: 8. Germline CDR1 MGHRA, CDR2 YSYEKL.

The CDR3 nucleotides read TGTGCCAGCAGCTCCGGGACAGGGTTTGGGAATGAGCAGTTCTTC. Protein product: CASSSGTGFGNEQFF. The rearrangement joins TRBV2 to TRBJ2-1, with 9 bases that match TRBD1. V lost 6 bases and J lost 7; bases outside the gene matches: 10. CDR3 length: 15 residues. The V gene's germline CDR1 is SNHLY and CDR2 FYNNEI.

V is TRBV13 and J is TRBJ2-3, with 11 bases lining up with TRBD2. The CDR3 sequence is 17 residues long. With V trimmed by 1 base and J by 4 bases, 7 bases remained unmatched. Germline lookup yields CDR1 PRHDT and CDR2 FYEKMQ (reference sequence). The CDR3 DNA reads as TGTGCCAGCAGCTTAGAGGATAGCGGGAGGGCCTCAGATACGCAGTATTTT. This gives the protein CASSLEDSGRASDTQYF.

The gene calls are TRBV7-2 and TRBJ1-1; 8 bases align to TRBD1. V shed 5 bases, J shed 2 bases, and the junction held 7 bases outside the gene matches. There are 15 residues in the CDR3. Germline CDR1 and CDR2: SGHTA and FQGNSA. CDR3 sequence (DNA): TGTGCCAGCAGCCGTGGACAGGGTGGAAACACTGAAGCTTTCTTT. Its translation: CASSRGQGGNTEAFF.

The chain is built from TRBV4-1 and TRBJ2-3; 7 bases line up with TRBD1. Germline CDR1 and CDR2: MGHRA and YSYEKL. This CDR3 contains 12 residues. Trimming removed 5 bases from V and 6 bases from J; junction bases left unmatched: 2. The DNA of the CDR3 is TGCGCCAGCAGCGGGACAGCCGATACGCAGTATTTT. Translating it yields CASSGTADTQYF.

The chain combines TRBV7-9 with TRBJ1-2, with unresolved D. Germline lookup yields CDR1 SEHNR and CDR2 FQNEAQ (reference sequence). Trimming took off 10 bases at V and 3 bases at J, with 18 bases between the two ends. This CDR3 region has 14 residues. The CDR3 sequence is CAIKQLGFDYGYTF. The DNA for the CDR3 is TGTGCCATCAAACAATTGGGTTTTGACTATGGCTACACCTTC.

This clone has a handful of counts. The rearrangement links TRBV5-4 to TRBJ2-7, with TRBD2 matching over 7 bases. V lost 1 base to trimming and J lost 6 bases; unmatched junction nucleotides: 7. The germline V gene encodes CDR1 SGHNT and CDR2 YYREEE (reference sequence). The CDR3 length is 14 residues. The CDR3 sequence is CASSLMAGVAEQYF. CDR3 nucleotides: TGTGCCAGCAGCTTGATGGCGGGAGTGGCCGAGCAGTACTTC.

This clone came up once. The chain employs TRBV7-8 and TRBJ2-5; 13 nucleotides align to TRBD2. The CDR3 contains 17 residues. J lost 4 bases, V lost 2 bases, and 7 bases had no gene match. Per germline, CDR1 SGHVS and CDR2 FQNEAQ. This CDR3 reads CASSLRPGLAGRETQYF. The DNA of the CDR3 is TGTGCCAGCAGCTTACGGCCGGGACTAGCGGGACGAGAGACCCAGTACTTC.

The chain joins TRBV13 to TRBJ1-3; weak D call: TRBD1 (6 bases). The germline V and J ends were trimmed by 0 bases and 3 bases, with 15 bases remaining between them. The CDR3 runs 17 residues. In germline, CDR1 is PRHDT, CDR2 FYEKMQ (reference sequence). The DNA for the CDR3 is TGTGCCAGCAGCTTAGGTGGGGGCAGTGGGTATGGAAACACCATATATTTT. Its translation is CASSLGGGSGYGNTIYF.

The chain combines TRBV5-4 with TRBJ2-1; possibly TRBD2 for D (5 bases). Deletions cut 0 bases from V and 6 bases from J, with 13 bases between. CDR1 and CDR2 (germline): SGHNT, YYREEE (reference sequence). The CDR3 loop spans 15 amino acids. The CDR3 reads CASSLGGNAGNEQFF. The CDR3 DNA reads TGTGCCAGCAGCTTGGGTGGGAACGCGGGCAATGAGCAGTTCTTC.

V gene TRBV11-2 combines with J gene TRBJ1-1, with no clear D. Deletions cut 1 base from V and 0 bases from J, with 9 bases between. Looked up from germline, CDR1 is SGHAT and CDR2 is FQNNGV. The CDR3 extends over 15 amino acids. CDR3 nucleotide sequence: TGTGCCAGCAGCTTAGCTCTAGGTATGAACACTGAAGCTTTCTTT. Its translation: CASSLALGMNTEAFF.

Judged by abundance, this clone is medium-sized (0.01 to 0.1%). The chain uses TRBV7-6 and TRBJ1-2; the D gene is possibly TRBD1 (5 bases). Germline assignment: CDR1 SGHVS and CDR2 FNYEAQ. V dropped 5 bases and J dropped 10 bases, with 11 bases sitting between them. The CDR3 has 11 residues. DNA of the CDR3: TGTGCCAGCAGCGGCATCAGGGACTACACCTTC. Amino acids: CASSGIRDYTF.

This chain joins TRBV30 and TRBJ2-7; weak D call: TRBD1 (5 bases). This CDR3 contains 13 residues. The ends were cut back, 0 bases at V and 7 bases at J, with 13 bases in the middle. Germline CDR1 and CDR2: GTSNPN and SVGIG (reference sequence). The CDR3 spells CAWSVSDTGEQYF. The CDR3, as DNA: TGTGCCTGGAGTGTATCGGACACCGGGGAGCAGTACTTC.

This clone was seen just once. The gene calls are TRBV19 and TRBJ1-3, with 9 positions matching TRBD1. The V gene's germline CDR1 is LNHDA and CDR2 SQIVND (reference sequence). CDR3 length: 11 residues. The CDR3 region is CGTGAGNTIYF. The CDR3 coding sequence is TGTGGGACAGGGGCTGGAAACACCATATATTTT.

This chain joins TRBV5-6 and TRBJ2-7, with 12 positions matching TRBD2. CDR3 length: 15 residues. V lost 4 bases and J lost 6; bases outside the gene matches: 8. Germline V gene sequence: CDR1 SGHDT, CDR2 YYEEEE. In nucleotides, the CDR3 is TGTGCCAGCAGCGTCCTAGCGGGAGGGCCTCCCGAGCAGTACTTC. It is translated as CASSVLAGGPPEQYF. The full variable domain, with the rest looked up from reference TRBV5-6 and TRBJ2-7, is DAGVTQSPTHLIKTRGQQVTLRCSPKSGHDTVSWYQQALGQGPQFIFQYYEEEERQRGNFPDRFSGHQFPNYSSELNVNALLLGDSALYLCASSVLAGGPPEQYFGPGTRLTVT.

The chain joins TRBV18 to TRBJ2-1; D perhaps matches TRBD2 (5 bases). Between the trimmed V and J ends, which lost 3 bases and 4 bases, there was a span of 10 bases. The CDR3 sequence is 14 residues long. CDR1 is KGHSH and CDR2 is LQKENI in the germline V gene. CDR3: CASSPGDRYNEQFF. Written as DNA, the CDR3 is TGTGCCAGCTCACCCGGGGATAGGTACAATGAGCAGTTCTTC. Full variable domain (remainder filled in from reference TRBV18 and TRBJ2-1): NAGVMQNPRHLVRRRGQEARLRCSPMKGHSHVYWYRQLPEEGLKFMVYLQKENIIDESGMPKERFSAEFPKEGPSILRIQQVVRGDSAAYFCASSPGDRYNEQFFGPGTRLTVL.

The genes are TRBV6-5 and TRBJ2-5; D might be TRBD2 (5 bases). Trimming cost V 0 bases and J 5 bases, with 16 bases left between them. The CDR3 sequence is 16 residues long. Per the germline V gene, CDR1 is MNHEY and CDR2 is SVGAGI. This CDR3 reads CASSYSSVTRGETQYF. CDR3 DNA sequence: TGTGCCAGCAGTTACTCGAGCGTAACGCGCGGGGAGACCCAGTACTTC.

This rearrangement joins TRBV6-1 to TRBJ2-7; D uncertain. CDR1 and CDR2 from the germline V gene are MNHNS and SASEGT. Trimming left V 6 bases short and J 5 bases short, with 14 bases between. CDR3 length: 13 residues. The CDR3 protein is CASSPTMMHEQYF. In DNA form, the CDR3 reads TGTGCCAGCAGCCCTACTATGATGCACGAGCAGTACTTC.

The chain recombines TRBV28 with TRBJ2-5; perhaps D is TRBD1 or TRBD2 (5 bases each). The V gene lost 6 bases and the J gene lost 5 bases, with 22 bases spanning the gap. The CDR3 is 16 amino acids. Germline loops: CDR1 MDHEN, CDR2 SYDVKM. The CDR3 loop is CASSPSAGTTMETQYF. CDR3 coding DNA: TGTGCCAGCAGCCCCTCCGCCGGGACCACCATGGAGACCCAGTACTTC. Complete variable domain (other parts from reference TRBV28 and TRBJ2-5): DVKVTQSSRYLVKRTGEKVFLECVQDMDHENMFWYRQDPGLGLRLIYFSYDVKMKEKGDIPEGYSVSREKKERFSLILESASTNQTSMYLCASSPSAGTTMETQYFGPGTRLLVL.

This chain uses TRBV5-1 with TRBJ2-2, with D possibly TRBD1 on 5 matching bases. Trimming pared 1 base from V and 6 bases from J, leaving 7 bases between. Germline assignment: CDR1 SGHRS and CDR2 YFSETQ. The CDR3 is 13 amino acids. The CDR3 coding sequence is TGCGCCAGCAGCTTGCTGACAGCCGGGGAGCTGTTTTTT. It is translated as CASSLLTAGELFF.

The chain carries TRBV7-9 and TRBJ1-3, with D uncertain. Germline CDR1 reads SEHNR; CDR2 reads FQNEAQ (reference sequence). This CDR3 region has 12 residues. Trimming stripped 5 bases from V and 4 bases from J, with 6 bases between. CDR3 nucleotides: TGTGCCAGCAGCACTAGCGGAAACACCATATATTTT. Protein: CASSTSGNTIYF.